A selection of T cell receptor beta chains follows, all from one sample in a study of blood T cell repertoires in COVID-19. Some clones are missing from TCRdb's copy, which holds only in-frame ones; the method was immunoSEQ multiplex PCR. In the table there are more than 200,000 clones, approximately 86% of which are singletons. The sequenced sample consisted of peripheral blood. The receptors originated from a man at least 80 years old with acute or convalescent COVID-19. The CDR3 runs from the conserved cysteine through the conserved F or W. A D gene is named only where the DNA matches it firmly.

>TRBV6-5|-|TRBJ1-1
CASSYSITGFAEAFF
>TRBV5-1|TRBD1|TRBJ2-5
CASSSVSGQGWETQYF
>TRBV28|-|TRBJ1-2
CASSSGYGYTF
>TRBV10-2|-|TRBJ2-7
CASSELYEQYF
>TRBV4-2|TRBD1|TRBJ1-1
CASSYWTGGRNTEAFF
>TRBV7-7|-|TRBJ2-3
CASSNSPTSTDTQYF
>TRBV2|-|TRBJ1-1
CASSKRGNRVNTEAFF
>TRBV7-9|TRBD2|TRBJ2-7
CASSPQVSGRIGYEQYF
>TRBV18|TRBD1|TRBJ1-1
CASSPISTGDMNTEAFF
>TRBV5-4|TRBD1|TRBJ1-1
CASSLSNAGGLEAFF
>TRBV6-5|TRBD1|TRBJ1-2
CASGKRQGSEYGYTF
>TRBV6-6|TRBD1|TRBJ2-1
CASSSLQGARDEQFF
>TRBV24-1|-|TRBJ1-1
CATSENRNTEAFF
>TRBV27|-|TRBJ1-4
CASSSQWATNEKLFF
>TRBV7-2|TRBD2|TRBJ2-3
CASSLDLAGGTDTQYF
>TRBV5-1|TRBD1|TRBJ1-1
CASSLGQGINTEAFF
>TRBV2|-|TRBJ1-2
CATHGEGRYGYTF
>TRBV25-1|TRBD2|TRBJ2-2
CASSRISGSPGTGELFF
>TRBV7-8|-|TRBJ1-5
CASSPSGVSNQPQHF
>TRBV7-2|TRBD1|TRBJ2-2
CASSTYGQGFGELFF
>TRBV18|TRBD1|TRBJ1-1
CASSPPTGAGTEAFF
>TRBV5-4|TRBD2|TRBJ2-7
CASSLSGSHEQYF
>TRBV28|TRBD1|TRBJ1-1
CASSSGGAGTEAFF
>TRBV12-5|TRBD2|TRBJ2-1
CASGPGGVAVYNEQFF
>TRBV19|TRBD1|TRBJ2-3
CASSIWTGTSTDTQYF
>TRBV5-1|-|TRBJ1-2
CASSLTGNNYGYTF
>TRBV7-2|TRBD1|TRBJ1-1
CASSSTGVSEAFF
>TRBV24-1|TRBD1|TRBJ2-1
CATSERDRAYNEQFF
>TRBV19|TRBD1|TRBJ1-2
CASSTGAGGYTF
>TRBV7-2|TRBD2|TRBJ2-7
CASSPASGRDYEQYF
>TRBV2|-|TRBJ2-1
CASRGNNEQFF